The 24 T cell receptor beta chains below come from one sample, sequenced in a study of shared clonotypes between healthy human individuals. Sequencing was performed with immunoSEQ multiplex PCR; in TCRdb, only in-frame clones are kept and a portion is missing. The data contain about 2.4 million clones, roughly 93% of them seen just once; the ten biggest clones take up 0.36%. Sequencing was carried out using naive CD4+ T cells from PBMCs. Subset defined: CD45RA+ positively selected. These TCRs come from a man between 18 and 35 years old in good health. Some clones in this sample may be carry-over from other donors' samples.

About this clone itself: The DNA is left out, because the CDR3 cannot be placed on it with certainty; the CDR3 is given as TCRdb lists it. The chain combines TRBV4-1 with TRBJ2-2; the table's D call, TRBD2, has no DNA check behind it. Including both end residues, the CDR3 is 15 amino acids long. Germline assignment: CDR1 MGHRA and CDR2 YSYEKL. This CDR3 is CASSQAGLRAGELFF.

The chain employs TRBV4-3 and TRBJ2-7; 8 nucleotides match TRBD2. The junction had 7 bases not matched to a gene; V was cut back by 1 base and J by 5 bases. Germline values: CDR1 LGHNA, CDR2 YSLEER. The CDR3 consists of 15 residues. The CDR3 loop reads CASSQGVGRGDEQYF. CDR3 DNA: TGCGCCAGCAGCCAAGGGGTCGGGAGGGGCGACGAGCAGTACTTC.

The genes are TRBV7-9 and TRBJ2-7, with 12 bases lining up with TRBD2. Unmatched junction bases numbered 4, after V lost 2 bases and J lost 2 bases. Germline V gene lookup returns CDR1 SEHNR and CDR2 FQNEAQ (reference sequence). The CDR3 length is 16 residues. CDR3 DNA: TGTGCCAGCAGCTTACCGGGACTAGCGGGCACCTACGAGCAGTACTTC. Translated: CASSLPGLAGTYEQYF.

The chain combines TRBV27 with TRBJ1-5, with a weak D call TRBD1 (5 bases). Trimming took off 3 bases at V and 6 bases at J, with 15 bases between the two ends. This CDR3 is 15 amino acids long. CDR1 is MNHEY, CDR2 SMNVEV, per germline (reference sequence). In DNA form, the CDR3 reads TGTGCCAGCAGTTTTGGGGGATCCATACCTCAGCCCCAGCATTTT. It codes for CASSFGGSIPQPQHF.

Comments on this clone: Other DNA sequences in the same sample also yield this CDR3. In DNA, the CDR3 is TGTGCCAGCAGCTTAGGTCTAGCCTACAATGAGCAGTTCTTC. Its translation: CASSLGLAYNEQFF. The chain couples TRBV7-3 to TRBJ2-1; no definite D call. V was cut by 2 bases and J by 2 bases, with 7 bases left in between. The germline V gene encodes CDR1 SGHTA and CDR2 FQGTGA. The CDR3 contains 14 residues.

The chain has TRBV15 and TRBJ2-4; D is undetermined. With 5 bases removed from V and 4 bases from J, the gap between germline ends came to 9 bases. Germline lookup yields CDR1 LNHNV and CDR2 YYDKDF (reference sequence). The CDR3 runs to 13 residues. This CDR3 reads CATSGRAKNIQYF. The CDR3 coding sequence is TGTGCCACCAGCGGACGGGCAAAAAACATTCAGTACTTC.

This clone showed up just a few times. J is TRBJ2-2 and V is TRBV7-9, with 7 bases aligning to TRBD2. CDR1 SEHNR and CDR2 FQNEAQ come from the germline V gene (reference sequence). V was clipped by 5 bases and J by 9 bases; unmatched bases: 9. The CDR3 runs 14 residues. The CDR3 coding sequence is TGTGCCAGCAGCCCCTTCGGGGGGACGAGGGAGCTGTTTTTT. Its translation is CASSPFGGTRELFF. Together with reference TRBV7-9 and TRBJ2-2, the CDR3 gives the full variable domain: DTGVSQNPRHKITKRGQNVTFRCDPISEHNRLYWYRQTLGQGPEFLTYFQNEAQLEKSRLLSDRFSAERPKGSFSTLEIQRTEQGDSAMYLCASSPFGGTRELFFGEGSRLTVL.

The chain has TRBV5-1 and TRBJ2-6; D gene ambiguous. With 1 base removed from V and 1 base from J, the gap between germline ends came to 15 bases. This CDR3 comprises 18 residues. Per the germline V gene, CDR1 is SGHRS and CDR2 is YFSETQ. CDR3 in amino acids: CASSLLAGTSSGANVLTF. CDR3 bases: TGCGCCAGCAGCTTGCTGGCAGGTACGTCATCTGGGGCCAACGTCCTGACTTTC.

J is TRBJ2-1 and V is TRBV7-2, with 8 nucleotides matching TRBD2. The CDR3 runs to 16 residues. Germline loops: CDR1 SGHTA, CDR2 FQGNSA. J lost 6 bases, V lost 5 bases, and 12 bases had no gene match. The CDR3 sequence: CASSPPIYGRANEQFF. In nucleotides, the CDR3 is TGTGCCAGCAGCCCTCCAATTTACGGGAGGGCCAATGAGCAGTTCTTC.

This clone was detected only once. The V gene is TRBV27, the J gene TRBJ1-6, with 11 bases lining up with TRBD1. V gave up 6 bases and J gave up 8 bases; unmatched junction bases: 12. The CDR3 length is 17 residues. CDR1 is MNHEY and CDR2 is SMNVEV in the germline V gene (reference sequence). The CDR3 is CASRDLGQGAFDSPLHF. CDR3 DNA sequence: TGTGCCAGCAGGGATTTAGGACAGGGGGCTTTTGATTCACCCCTCCACTTT.

The CDR3 spells CASSKGWGRAPEQYF. In nucleotides, the CDR3 is TGCGCCAGCAGTAAAGGATGGGGGAGGGCCCCCGAGCAGTACTTC. This chain uses TRBV10-2 with TRBJ2-7, with TRBD2 identical over 7 bases. This CDR3 spans 15 amino acids. Germline lookup yields CDR1 WSHSY and CDR2 SAAADI. After removal of 5 bases from V and 6 bases from J, the junction contained 13 bases not matched to a gene.

The chain links TRBV19 to TRBJ2-2, with D tentatively TRBD1 (5 bases). The germline V and J ends were trimmed by 4 bases and 1 base, with 7 bases remaining between them. The CDR3 sequence is 14 residues long. Germline CDR1 is LNHDA and CDR2 is SQIVND (reference sequence). CDR3 DNA: TGTGCCAGTAGTAACGGACAGAACACCGGGGAGCTGTTTTTT. It encodes CASSNGQNTGELFF.

The chain is built from TRBV5-1 and TRBJ2-2; possibly TRBD1 for D (5 bases). V was cut by 4 bases and J by 1 base, with 8 bases left in between. Germline V gene sequence: CDR1 SGHRS, CDR2 YFSETQ. The CDR3 length is 14 residues. CDR3 protein: CASSHGQNTGELFF. CDR3 DNA: TGCGCCAGCAGCCACGGACAGAACACCGGGGAGCTGTTTTTT.

This rearrangement joins TRBV2 to TRBJ1-2; D might be TRBD1 (5 bases). The CDR3 is 12 amino acids. Per the germline V gene, CDR1 is SNHLY and CDR2 is FYNNEI. Deletions cut 7 bases from V and 3 bases from J, with 9 bases between. The CDR3, as DNA: TGTGCCAGCAATCAACAGGACTATGGCTACACCTTC. Its protein is CASNQQDYGYTF.

V usage is TRBV5-1 and J usage is TRBJ1-3, with 9 bases identical to TRBD1. After removal of 4 bases from V and 4 bases from J, the junction contained 9 bases not matched to a gene. The CDR3 loop spans 16 amino acids. Germline values: CDR1 SGHRS, CDR2 YFSETQ. The CDR3 region is CASSGTGTGYGNTIYF. CDR3 coding DNA: TGCGCCAGCAGCGGCACCGGGACAGGGTACGGAAACACCATATATTTT.

This chain's CDR3 is CASSETNSPLHF. CDR3 nucleotides: TGTGCCAGCAGTGAAACAAATTCACCCCTCCACTTT. The rearrangement links TRBV2 to TRBJ1-6; no definite D call. Germline V gene data show CDR1 as SNHLY and CDR2 as FYNNEI. The CDR3 has 12 residues. V was shortened by 2 bases and J by 7 bases, with 3 bases between the two germline ends.

The chain employs TRBV5-8 and TRBJ1-4; no clear D. Germline V gene data show CDR1 as SGHTS and CDR2 as YDEGEE. Trimming left V 2 bases short and J 2 bases short, with 10 bases between. CDR3 length: 15 amino acids. The CDR3 is CASSFQGKTNEKLFF. For the CDR3, the DNA is TGTGCCAGCAGCTTCCAAGGGAAGACTAATGAAAAACTGTTTTTT.

The CDR3 DNA sequence: TGTGCCAGCAGGCCCGGGACCTTTGCAACTAATGAAAAACTGTTTTTT. This codes for CASRPGTFATNEKLFF. This sequence joins TRBV27 and TRBJ1-4; D is possibly TRBD1 (5 bases). Germline values: CDR1 MNHEY, CDR2 SMNVEV (reference sequence). The CDR3 length is 16 residues. Trimming cost V 6 bases and J 0 bases, with 14 bases left between them.

The chain links TRBV10-3 to TRBJ2-5, with TRBD1 matching 7 bases. Germline CDR1 reads ENHRY; CDR2 reads SYGVKD. J lost 2 bases, V lost 6 bases, and 6 bases had no gene match. The CDR3 length is 14 residues. The CDR3 region is CAISKTRGQETQYF. CDR3 nucleotides: TGTGCCATCAGCAAAACCAGGGGGCAAGAGACCCAGTACTTC.

The chain has TRBV5-5 and TRBJ1-2; D not certain. Germline lookup yields CDR1 SGHKS and CDR2 YYEKEE (reference sequence). CDR3 length equals 13 residues. With 5 bases removed from V and 1 base from J, the gap between germline ends came to 9 bases. CDR3 DNA: TGTGCCAGCAGGCTAACTGGTAACTATGGCTACACCTTC. It is translated as CASRLTGNYGYTF. The full variable domain, completed using reference TRBV5-5 and TRBJ1-2, is DAGVTQSPTHLIKTRGQQVTLRCSPISGHKSVSWYQQVLGQGPQFIFQYYEKEERGRGNFPDRFSARQFPNYSSELNVNALLLGDSALYLCASRLTGNYGYTFGSGTRLTVV.

V is TRBV7-5 and J is TRBJ2-7; no check of the table's D call, TRBD1, against the DNA was made. TRBV7-5 is assigned pseudogene status. The CDR3 has 14 amino acids. The CDR3 coding sequence is TGTGCCAGAAGCTTAGCAGTGTCCACCTACGAGCAGTACTTC. Encoded protein: CARSLAVSTYEQYF.

The chain recombines TRBV12-5 with TRBJ2-1, with TRBD1 identical over 7 bases. Germline CDR1 and CDR2: LGHNT and FRNRAP. Losses at the gene ends were 6 bases for V and 2 bases for J; bases not matched to a gene: 4. CDR3 length: 14 residues. This CDR3 reads CASGPGTAYNEQFF. The CDR3 DNA is TGTGCTAGTGGCCCCGGGACAGCCTACAATGAGCAGTTCTTC.

The J gene is TRBJ2-4, the V gene TRBV7-9; 7 nucleotides align to TRBD1. Germline CDR1 is SEHNR and CDR2 is FQNEAQ (reference sequence). CDR3 length: 13 residues. With 5 bases clipped from V and 5 bases from J, the junction kept 3 bases outside the gene matches. CDR3 nucleotide sequence: TGTGCCAGCAGCCATGGGACAGAAAACATTCAGTACTTC. Translating it yields CASSHGTENIQYF.

The chain is built from TRBV2 and TRBJ2-2; TRBD1 is a possible D gene (5 bases). This CDR3 contains 14 residues. V shed 8 bases and J shed 1 base, with 11 bases lying between them. CDR1 is SNHLY and CDR2 is FYNNEI in the germline V gene. The CDR3 region is CASGGAENTGELFF. CDR3 sequence (DNA): TGTGCCAGCGGTGGGGCTGAGAACACCGGGGAGCTGTTTTTT.